One and the same sample provided the 15 T cell receptor beta chains below, sequenced in a study of T cells in Graves' hyperthyroidism and ophthalmopathy. Template material for amplifying TCR beta CDR3 regions consisted of RNA transcripts. During a first-round RT-PCR of the TCR CDR3, the HTBI primer set was used. MiXCR, run by TCRdb on the multiplex PCR reads, gives a single entry per CDR3 protein. Counted here are over 450,000 distinct CDR3 sequences, 15% to 20% occurring once; the ten biggest clones make up 15% to 20%. Sequenced material: blood. The receptors here all came from a woman aged 18-29 years with Graves' ophthalmopathy.

This sequence joins TRBV7-9 and TRBJ2-1; 9 bases fit TRBD1. The germline V gene encodes CDR1 SEHNR and CDR2 FQNEAQ (reference sequence). The CDR3 runs 16 residues. Losses at the gene ends were 1 base for V and 6 bases for J; bases not matched to a gene: 7. The CDR3 sequence: CASSLVPDRGTNEQFF. The DNA of the CDR3 is TGTGCCAGCAGCTTAGTCCCGGACAGGGGTACCAATGAGCAGTTCTTC.

This clonotype was picked up many times. J is TRBJ2-3 and V is TRBV6-1, with 12 bases fitting TRBD2. This CDR3 has 16 residues. CDR1 is MNHNS and CDR2 is SASEGT in the germline V gene. V was clipped by 4 bases and J by 2 bases; unmatched bases: 4. Written as DNA, the CDR3 is TGTGCCAGCAGTGCCCGGACTAGCGGGGCCACAGATACGCAGTATTTT. Translation gives CASSARTSGATDTQYF.

This clonotype occurred many times. The chain joins TRBV30 to TRBJ1-2; tentative D call: TRBD1 (6 bases). Germline assignment: CDR1 GTSNPN and CDR2 SVGIG (reference sequence). This CDR3 has 13 amino acids. Trimming took off 3 bases at V and 2 bases at J, with 10 bases between the two ends. This chain's CDR3 is CAWRTGWNYGYTF. CDR3 in DNA: TGTGCCTGGAGAACAGGGTGGAACTATGGCTACACCTTC.

The chain combines TRBV4-1 with TRBJ2-4; tentatively, D is TRBD1 (6 bases). The CDR3 is 13 residues long. The V end was cut by 5 bases, the J end by 5 bases, with 10 bases between. Germline CDR1 is MGHRA and CDR2 is YSYEKL. The CDR3 loop is CASSLRTENIQYF. CDR3 coding DNA: TGCGCCAGCAGCTTAAGGACAGAAAACATTCAGTACTTC.

This clonotype was seen ten or more times. This sequence joins TRBV11-2 and TRBJ2-7; D gene ambiguous. The CDR3 is 11 amino acids. Trimming left V 0 bases short and J 6 bases short, with 3 bases between. Germline assignment: CDR1 SGHAT and CDR2 FQNNGV. CDR3 protein: CASSLEAEQYF. CDR3 DNA sequence: TGTGCCAGCAGCTTAGAGGCCGAGCAGTACTTC. Looking up the rest from reference TRBV11-2 and TRBJ2-7 gives the full variable domain: EAGVAQSPRYKIIEKRQSVAFWCNPISGHATLYWYQQILGQGPKLLIQFQNNGVVDDSQLPKDRFSAERLKGVDSTLKIQPAKLEDSAVYLCASSLEAEQYFGPGTRLTVT.

This clonotype was seen at least ten times. The chain recombines TRBV6-1 with TRBJ1-1; weak D call: TRBD1 (5 bases). The CDR3 extends over 14 amino acids. V shed 5 bases and J shed 1 base, with 11 bases lying between them. From germline, CDR1 is MNHNS and CDR2 SASEGT. CDR3 sequence (DNA): TGTGCCAGCAGTAATTCACAGGAGAACACTGAAGCTTTCTTT. Translation: CASSNSQENTEAFF.

This clonotype has more than one count but fewer than ten. The rearrangement links TRBV6-1 to TRBJ2-1, with D possibly called TRBD1 or TRBD2 (5 bases each). CDR3 length: 13 residues. The germline CDR1 and CDR2 sequences are MNHNS and SASEGT. V was clipped by 0 bases and J by 12 bases, with 12 bases between them. The CDR3 protein is CASSEAEGRRQFF. CDR3 bases: TGTGCCAGCAGTGAAGCAGAGGGGCGACGGCAGTTCTTC.

The chain combines TRBV15 with TRBJ2-5; D may be TRBD2 (6 bases). This CDR3 spans 15 amino acids. Germline values: CDR1 LNHNV, CDR2 YYDKDF (reference sequence). V was trimmed by 3 bases and J by 5 bases, leaving 16 bases between them. The DNA of the CDR3 is TGTGCCACCAGCAGTTTGGCGGGGTGGAGGGAGACCCAGTACTTC. Protein: CATSSLAGWRETQYF.

This clonotype was picked up many times. V and J are TRBV5-1 and TRBJ2-1; no clear D. CDR1 and CDR2 from the germline V gene are SGHRS and YFSETQ. CDR3 size: 13 residues. V lost 5 bases and J 0 bases, leaving 6 bases between the germline ends. The CDR3 sequence is CASRDLSYNEQFF. CDR3 nucleotide sequence: TGCGCCAGCAGAGATCTCTCCTACAATGAGCAGTTCTTC.

This clonotype was seen a handful of times. In DNA, the CDR3 is TGCGCCAGCAGCCAAGATTATGGGGTGAACACTGAAGCTTTCTTT. Translated: CASSQDYGVNTEAFF. The gene calls are TRBV4-3 and TRBJ1-1; the D is unclear. CDR1 and CDR2 (germline): LGHNA, YSLEER. V was shortened by 0 bases and J by 0 bases, with 8 bases between the two germline ends. This CDR3 comprises 15 residues.

This sequence joins TRBV19 and TRBJ1-6; weak D call: TRBD1 (6 bases). CDR1 and CDR2 from the germline V gene are LNHDA and SQIVND (reference sequence). There are 14 residues in the CDR3. Trimming shortened V by 6 bases and J by 9 bases, and 15 bases separated the two germline ends. The CDR3: CASSYRDNLSPLHF. The CDR3 DNA reads as TGTGCCAGTAGCTACCGGGACAACCTTTCACCCCTCCACTTT. Together with reference TRBV19 and TRBJ1-6, the CDR3 gives the full variable domain: DGGITQSPKYLFRKEGQNVTLSCEQNLNHDAMYWYRQDPGQGLRLIYYSQIVNDFQKGDIAEGYSVSREKKESFPLTVTSAQKNPTAFYLCASSYRDNLSPLHFGNGTRLTVT.

The gene calls are TRBV2 and TRBJ2-2; 13 bases agree with TRBD2. Germline V gene sequence: CDR1 SNHLY, CDR2 FYNNEI. The ends lost 7 bases at V and 5 bases at J; junction bases unmatched: 19. The CDR3 sequence is 20 residues long. The CDR3 DNA reads TGTGCCAGCAACCAAGCCATGACTAGCGGGAGGAGGCGAGGTACCGGGGAGCTGTTTTTT. This gives the protein CASNQAMTSGRRRGTGELFF.

The genes are TRBV24-1 and TRBJ1-2; D is unclear. Trimming stripped 3 bases from V and 4 bases from J, with 17 bases between. From germline, CDR1 is KGHDR and CDR2 SFDVKD. The CDR3 consists of 16 residues. Written as DNA, the CDR3 is TGTGCCACCAGTGATCCCTCTACAAGACACCCCTATGGCTACACCTTC. Protein: CATSDPSTRHPYGYTF.

This clonotype was observed many times. CDR3 sequence: CSARQNRGRRDTEAFF. CDR3 bases: TGCAGTGCTAGACAAAACAGGGGGCGCCGGGACACTGAAGCTTTCTTT. This chain connects TRBV20-1 to TRBJ1-1; 9 nucleotides agree with TRBD1. This CDR3 is built from 16 residues. Germline CDR1 reads DFQATT; CDR2 reads SNEGSKA (reference sequence). The J segment lost 3 bases and the V segment lost 2 bases, leaving 10 bases of the junction unmatched.

CDR3 in DNA: TGTGCCATCTGGACAGGCGGGATGGATCAGCCCCAGCATTTT. It yields the protein CAIWTGGMDQPQHF. The rearrangement links TRBV10-3 to TRBJ1-5, with 7 bases that match TRBD1. The CDR3 contains 14 residues. Germline-derived CDR1 and CDR2 are ENHRY and SYGVKD. V lost 8 bases and J lost 5; bases outside the gene matches: 9.